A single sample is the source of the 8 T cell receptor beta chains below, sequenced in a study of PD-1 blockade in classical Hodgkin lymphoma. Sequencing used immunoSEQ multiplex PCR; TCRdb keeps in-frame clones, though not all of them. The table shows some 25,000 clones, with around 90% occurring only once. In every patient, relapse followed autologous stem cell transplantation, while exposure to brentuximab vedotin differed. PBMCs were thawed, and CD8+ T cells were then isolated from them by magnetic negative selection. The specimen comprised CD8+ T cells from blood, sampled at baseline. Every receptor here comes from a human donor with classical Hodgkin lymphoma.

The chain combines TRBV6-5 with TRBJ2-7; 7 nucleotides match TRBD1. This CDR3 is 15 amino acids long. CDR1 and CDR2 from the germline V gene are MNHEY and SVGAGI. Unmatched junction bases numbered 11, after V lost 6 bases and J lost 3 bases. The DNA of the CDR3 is TGTGCCAGCAGCATCCGACAGGGCAGGGACTACGAGCAGTACTTC. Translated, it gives CASSIRQGRDYEQYF.

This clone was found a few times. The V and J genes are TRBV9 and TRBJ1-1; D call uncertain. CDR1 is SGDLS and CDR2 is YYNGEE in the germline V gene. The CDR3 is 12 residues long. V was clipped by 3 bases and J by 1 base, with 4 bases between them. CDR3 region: CASSGSNTEAFF. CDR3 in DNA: TGTGCCAGCAGCGGATCGAACACTGAAGCTTTCTTT.

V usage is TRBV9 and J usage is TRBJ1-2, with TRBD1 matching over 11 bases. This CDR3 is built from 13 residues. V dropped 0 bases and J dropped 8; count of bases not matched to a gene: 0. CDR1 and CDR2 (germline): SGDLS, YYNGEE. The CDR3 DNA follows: TGTGCCAGCAGCGTAGGGACAGGGGGCGGCTACACCTTC. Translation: CASSVGTGGGYTF.

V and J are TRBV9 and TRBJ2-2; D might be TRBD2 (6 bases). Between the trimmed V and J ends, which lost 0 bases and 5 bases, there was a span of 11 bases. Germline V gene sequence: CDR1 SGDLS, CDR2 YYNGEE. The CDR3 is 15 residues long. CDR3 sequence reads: CASSVVGGATGELFF. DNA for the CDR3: TGTGCCAGCAGCGTAGTCGGCGGGGCTACCGGGGAGCTGTTTTTT.

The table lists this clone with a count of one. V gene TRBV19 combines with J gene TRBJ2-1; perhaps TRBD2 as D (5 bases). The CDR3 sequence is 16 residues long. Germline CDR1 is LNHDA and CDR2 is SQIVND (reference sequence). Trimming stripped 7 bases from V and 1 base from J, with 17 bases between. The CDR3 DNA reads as TGTGCCAGTAATTGGAGAGGGTCCCCTTCCTACAATGAGCAGTTCTTC. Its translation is CASNWRGSPSYNEQFF.

The CDR3 here is CASSPPYRESLLTDTQYF. CDR3 in DNA: TGTGCCAGCTCACCACCGTATCGGGAGTCCCTCCTCACAGATACGCAGTATTTT. The gene calls are TRBV18 and TRBJ2-3; D is perhaps TRBD2 (6 bases). Germline CDR1 and CDR2: KGHSH and LQKENI. V was cut by 0 bases and J by 2 bases, with 18 bases left in between. This CDR3 has 18 amino acids. The entire variable domain, with the rest obtained from reference TRBV18 and TRBJ2-3, is as follows: NAGVMQNPRHLVRRRGQEARLRCSPMKGHSHVYWYRQLPEEGLKFMVYLQKENIIDESGMPKERFSAEFPKEGPSILRIQQVVRGDSAAYFCASSPPYRESLLTDTQYFGPGTRLTVL.

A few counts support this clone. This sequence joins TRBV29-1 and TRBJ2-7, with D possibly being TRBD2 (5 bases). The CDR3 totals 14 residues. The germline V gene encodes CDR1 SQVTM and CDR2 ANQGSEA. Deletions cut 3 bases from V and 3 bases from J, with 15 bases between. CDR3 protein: CSVEDGWRSYEQYF. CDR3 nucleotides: TGCAGCGTTGAGGACGGCTGGAGGAGCTACGAGCAGTACTTC.

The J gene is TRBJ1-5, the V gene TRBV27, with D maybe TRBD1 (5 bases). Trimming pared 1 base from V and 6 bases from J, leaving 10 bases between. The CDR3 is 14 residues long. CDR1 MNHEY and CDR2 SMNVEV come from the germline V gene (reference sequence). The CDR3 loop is CASSLFRGAQPQHF. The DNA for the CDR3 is TGTGCCAGCAGTTTATTTCGGGGCGCTCAGCCCCAGCATTTT.